Presented here are 28 T cell receptor beta chains from one specimen sequenced in a study of T cells after yellow fever vaccination (dated by TCRdb to between 2018 and 2020). The protocol used for the library was 5' RACE. Data came from an Illumina HiSeq 2500. TCRdb redid the processing of the public reads, applying fastp at Q25 and MiXCR, and retained in-frame beta chains. Merged by CDR3 protein, the rows form single entries marked with the most common genes and DNA. Here the sample has approximately 510,000 distinct CDR3 sequences; just over 20% occur a single time. The ten largest clonotypes hold about a sixth of the sample. According to the study, the label for this sample's treatment or condition signals: live attenuated yellow fever vaccine strain. This specimen consisted of PBMCs, obtained approximately 20 days after the first yellow fever vaccination. Receptors originate from a man aged 18 to 30 who received the YFV17D yellow fever vaccine.

This clonotype was observed a few times. The chain recombines TRBV7-2 with TRBJ2-1; the match to TRBD2 covers 12 bases. CDR3 length: 16 residues. CDR1 and CDR2 from the germline V gene are SGHTA and FQGNSA. V trimming: 6 bases; J trimming: 8 bases; junction bases outside the gene matches: 11. The CDR3 sequence is CASSPTLLAGGYEQFF. Here the CDR3 DNA reads TGTGCCAGCAGTCCTACCCTACTAGCGGGGGGATATGAGCAGTTCTTC. Together with reference TRBV7-2 and TRBJ2-1, the CDR3 gives the full variable domain: GAGVSQSPSNKVTEKGKDVELRCDPISGHTALYWYRQSLGQGLEFLIYFQGNSAPDKSGLPSDRFSAERTGGSVSTLTIQRTQQEDSAVYLCASSPTLLAGGYEQFFGPGTRLTVL.

V usage is TRBV6-1 and J usage is TRBJ2-5; no reliable D call. Trimming removed 5 bases at V and 0 bases at J, with 10 bases between. The V gene's germline CDR1 is MNHNS and CDR2 SASEGT. This CDR3 is built from 14 residues. CDR3 protein: CASSPSRYQETQYF. As DNA, the CDR3 is TGTGCCAGCAGTCCCTCCAGGTACCAAGAGACCCAGTACTTC.

This clonotype was found a few times. The chain uses TRBV5-1 and TRBJ2-3; 7 positions match TRBD1. This CDR3 has 15 residues. The germline CDR1 and CDR2 sequences are SGHRS and YFSETQ. The J segment lost 5 bases and the V segment lost 3 bases, leaving 9 bases of the junction unmatched. CDR3 in amino acids: CASSSGTAEQDTQYF. The CDR3 nucleotides read TGCGCCAGCAGCTCCGGGACAGCAGAACAAGATACGCAGTATTTT.

This clonotype was observed a handful of times. This sequence joins TRBV6-2 or TRBV6-3 and TRBJ2-1; TRBD2 is a possible D gene (5 bases). Trimming shortened V by 3 bases and J by 9 bases, and 18 bases separated the two germline ends. In germline, CDR1 is MNHEY, CDR2 SVGEGT. The CDR3 contains 15 residues. CDR3: CASSYSPGFKVEQFF. DNA of the CDR3: TGTGCCAGCAGTTATTCGCCGGGGTTCAAGGTTGAGCAGTTCTTC.

This clonotype was observed a few times. The chain is built from TRBV10-3 and TRBJ2-1; D might be TRBD2 (5 bases). CDR3 length: 13 residues. V gave up 10 bases and J gave up 1 base, with 11 bases separating them. The V gene's germline CDR1 is ENHRY and CDR2 SYGVKD. CDR3 sequence reads: CATSGRSYNEQFF. In DNA, the CDR3 is TGTGCCACCTCGGGGAGATCCTACAATGAGCAGTTCTTC.

The rearrangement uses TRBV20-1 and TRBJ1-4; 9 nucleotides align to TRBD1. Germline V gene sequence: CDR1 DFQATT, CDR2 SNEGSKA (reference sequence). The CDR3 runs 13 residues. Trimming cost V 6 bases and J 8 bases; bases outside gene matches: 7. CDR3 region: CSAQDRGGEKLFF. For the CDR3, the DNA is TGCAGTGCCCAGGACAGGGGAGGAGAAAAACTGTTTTTT.

This clonotype was counted between two and nine times. This chain links TRBV6-1 with TRBJ2-2; the match to TRBD2 covers 12 bases. Trimming at V came to 6 bases and at J to 3 bases, leaving 5 bases not matched to a gene. The germline gives CDR1 MNHNS, CDR2 SASEGT. The CDR3 has 16 residues. The CDR3 spells CASSPTSGGYTGELFF. CDR3 nucleotide sequence: TGTGCCAGCAGCCCTACTAGCGGGGGGTACACCGGGGAGCTGTTTTTT.

In this sample, this clonotype turned up a few times. The gene calls are TRBV29-1 and TRBJ2-5; D call uncertain. The V gene lost 4 bases and the J gene lost 5 bases, with 8 bases spanning the gap. CDR1 and CDR2 from the germline V gene are SQVTM and ANQGSEA. This CDR3 is built from 11 residues. The CDR3 DNA reads as TGCAGCGTTGTATCCACTGAGACCCAGTACTTC. Its translation is CSVVSTETQYF.

For this clonotype: A junction boundary mismatches the germline segment, possibly from a read error. This chain's CDR3 is CASTSSQGTSHF. CDR3 DNA: TGTGCCAGCACCTCCTCACAGGGAACATCCCACTTC. The chain joins TRBV6-2 or TRBV6-3 to TRBJ1-2, with D possibly matching TRBD1 (6 bases). The CDR3 sequence is 12 residues long. Germline CDR1 MNHEY, CDR2 SVGEGT.

There are many counts of this clonotype. The chain has TRBV7-9 and TRBJ2-1; D gene unclear. The ends were cut back, 5 bases at V and 5 bases at J, with 7 bases in the middle. This CDR3 contains 12 residues. CDR1 is SEHNR, CDR2 FQNEAQ, per germline (reference sequence). CDR3 residues: CASSPDNNEQFF. The CDR3 coding sequence is TGTGCCAGCAGCCCTGACAACAATGAGCAGTTCTTC.

In this sample, this clonotype turned up a few times. The chain recombines TRBV20-1 with TRBJ2-1; 12 positions agree with TRBD2. The CDR3 has 18 residues. CDR1 is DFQATT and CDR2 is SNEGSKA in the germline V gene (reference sequence). V lost 0 bases and J lost 7; bases outside the gene matches: 13. The CDR3: CSARDPLAGGHASNEQFF. The CDR3 DNA is TGCAGTGCTAGAGATCCCCTAGCGGGGGGGCACGCTTCAAATGAGCAGTTCTTC.

This clonotype appeared a few times. This chain uses TRBV5-1 with TRBJ2-5; D might be TRBD1 (6 bases). The CDR3 is made up of 14 amino acids. Trimming pared 9 bases from V and 1 base from J, leaving 16 bases between. Germline V lookup: CDR1 SGHRS, CDR2 YFSETQ. Written as DNA, the CDR3 is TGCGCCACCGGACAGCCTGGGGTCCAAGAGACCCAGTACTTC. Residues: CATGQPGVQETQYF.

The chain carries TRBV5-1 and TRBJ2-1; the D gene is possibly TRBD2 (6 bases). Germline V gene sequence: CDR1 SGHRS, CDR2 YFSETQ. The ends were cut back, 2 bases at V and 8 bases at J, with 17 bases in the middle. The CDR3 totals 15 residues. The CDR3 region has the DNA TGCGCCAGCAGCTTCGAGGCGGGGAGGAGGGATGAGCAGTTCTTC. Its protein product is CASSFEAGRRDEQFF.

This clonotype came up a few times. J is TRBJ1-3 and V is TRBV3-1, with D unclear. CDR1 is LGHDT, CDR2 YNNKEL, per germline (reference sequence). The CDR3 sequence is 16 residues long. Trimming stripped 5 bases from V and 0 bases from J, with 14 bases between. The DNA for the CDR3 is TGTGCCAGCAGCTTCGCTGAACCAGTCTCTGGAAACACCATATATTTT. It yields the protein CASSFAEPVSGNTIYF.

CDR3 amino acids: CSARNSYSPEAFF. The CDR3 bases are TGCAGTGCTAGAAACTCTTATAGCCCTGAAGCTTTCTTT. The V gene is TRBV20-1, the J gene TRBJ1-1; D is unresolved. The CDR3 covers 13 residues. V was cut by 2 bases and J by 6 bases, with 13 bases left in between. The germline V gene encodes CDR1 DFQATT and CDR2 SNEGSKA (reference sequence).

This clonotype has a handful of counts. The CDR3 DNA follows: TGTGCCAGCAGCTTACCGCGACTAGCGACCTTCCAAGAGACCCAGTACTTC. Translating gives CASSLPRLATFQETQYF. The chain joins TRBV7-6 to TRBJ2-5; TRBD2 matches at 8 bases. Germline CDR1 and CDR2: SGHVS and FNYEAQ. Trimming removed 2 bases from V and 1 base from J; junction bases left unmatched: 9. The CDR3 extends over 17 amino acids.

This clonotype was detected a few times. The V call is TRBV7-2, the J call TRBJ1-6, with TRBD1 identical over 7 bases. The CDR3 has 17 amino acids. V was clipped by 5 bases and J by 0 bases; unmatched bases: 7. Germline CDR1 is SGHTA and CDR2 is FQGNSA. CDR3: CASSLQGLSSYNSPLHF. For the CDR3, the DNA is TGTGCCAGCAGCCTACAGGGGCTAAGCTCCTATAATTCACCCCTCCACTTT.

The chain links TRBV6-1 to TRBJ2-4; the D gene could be TRBD1 or TRBD2 (5 bases each). This CDR3 has 19 amino acids. Germline V gene sequence: CDR1 MNHNS, CDR2 SASEGT. Trimming took 6 bases from V and 0 from J, leaving 24 bases between them. CDR3 nucleotide sequence: TGTGCCAGCAGCCGGAGGCCCCGCCAGGGCTTCCTAGCCAAAAACATTCAGTACTTC. It specifies CASSRRPRQGFLAKNIQYF.

This clonotype occurred a few times. The chain joins TRBV10-3 to TRBJ2-1; D is uncertain. Trimming took 0 bases from V and 5 from J, leaving 11 bases between them. The V gene's germline CDR1 is ENHRY and CDR2 SYGVKD. The CDR3 spans 15 residues. The CDR3 loop reads CAISESVLGNNEQFF. In DNA, the CDR3 is TGTGCCATCAGTGAGTCGGTATTGGGAAACAATGAGCAGTTCTTC.

This clonotype was seen many times. The chain combines TRBV20-1 with TRBJ1-6, with D possibly being TRBD1 (6 bases). Germline loops: CDR1 DFQATT, CDR2 SNEGSKA (reference sequence). The CDR3 consists of 12 residues. The ends were cut back, 6 bases at V and 7 bases at J, with 10 bases in the middle. This CDR3 reads CSATGTNSPLHF. Here the CDR3 DNA reads TGCAGTGCGACCGGGACAAATTCACCCCTCCACTTT.

This clonotype has a handful of counts. This chain connects TRBV20-1 to TRBJ2-5, with 10 bases lining up with TRBD2. V shed 5 bases and J 5 bases; nucleotides not matched to a gene: 8. This CDR3 comprises 14 residues. CDR1 is DFQATT and CDR2 is SNEGSKA in the germline V gene (reference sequence). As DNA, the CDR3 is TGCAGTGCTCACAATAGCGGGGGGCTGGAGACCCAGTACTTC. Translation: CSAHNSGGLETQYF.

V and J are TRBV2 and TRBJ1-5, with a weak D call TRBD1 (5 bases). V was trimmed by 4 bases and J by 0 bases, leaving 13 bases between them. Per the germline V gene, CDR1 is SNHLY and CDR2 is FYNNEI. This CDR3 has 16 residues. CDR3 protein: CASSGRGGYSNQPQHF. The CDR3 DNA reads TGTGCCAGCAGTGGGCGGGGGGGATATAGCAATCAGCCCCAGCATTTT.

The gene calls are TRBV12-3 or TRBV12-4 and TRBJ1-2; a weak D match, TRBD1 (6 bases). The CDR3 is 14 residues long. Trimming removed 4 bases at V and 4 bases at J, with 13 bases between. The CDR3 nucleotides are TGTGCCAGCAGTTCAAGACAGGTGTCCTATGGCTACACCTTC. Translation gives CASSSRQVSYGYTF.

This chain joins TRBV5-1 and TRBJ2-7, with D tentatively TRBD1 (5 bases). This CDR3 is built from 12 residues. Trimming removed 4 bases at V and 3 bases at J, with 8 bases between. Germline V gene lookup returns CDR1 SGHRS and CDR2 YFSETQ. CDR3 sequence reads: CASSQTDYEQYF. The CDR3 bases are TGCGCCAGCAGCCAGACAGACTACGAGCAGTACTTC.

This clonotype appeared a few times. The chain is built from TRBV12-3 or TRBV12-4 and TRBJ2-1; 10 nucleotides line up with TRBD1. The CDR3 covers 17 residues. The trim removed 5 bases at V and 3 bases at J, leaving 10 bases unmatched. This CDR3 reads CASSPRDRGRNYNEQFF. The CDR3 DNA reads TGTGCCAGCAGTCCCCGAGACAGGGGGCGAAACTACAATGAGCAGTTCTTC.

J is TRBJ2-3 and V is TRBV5-1; possibly TRBD1 or TRBD2 for D (5 bases each). This CDR3 has 12 amino acids. Germline V gene sequence: CDR1 SGHRS, CDR2 YFSETQ. The ends were cut back, 7 bases at V and 6 bases at J, with 12 bases in the middle. The CDR3 region is CASVAEGDTQYF. In nucleotides, the CDR3 is TGCGCCAGCGTGGCAGAGGGGGATACGCAGTATTTT.

This chain links TRBV2 with TRBJ2-3, with 8 bases fitting TRBD2. This CDR3 region has 15 residues. Germline V lookup: CDR1 SNHLY, CDR2 FYNNEI. After removal of 10 bases from V and 4 bases from J, the junction contained 13 bases not matched to a gene. The CDR3 DNA is TGTGCCACCCGTTTCCGACTAGCGCGATCAGATACGCAGTATTTT. Its translation: CATRFRLARSDTQYF.

The chain recombines TRBV7-9 with TRBJ2-5; D may be TRBD1 (5 bases). Germline CDR1 reads SEHNR; CDR2 reads FQNEAQ (reference sequence). The V gene lost 4 bases and the J gene lost 5 bases, with 14 bases spanning the gap. CDR3 length: 14 amino acids. The CDR3 DNA reads TGTGCCAGCAGCTCTGAGGCAGGGATCGAGACCCAGTACTTC. Protein product: CASSSEAGIETQYF.